This T cell receptor beta chain is from a study of brain T cells in children with intractable seizures. V shed 2 bases and J shed 1 base, with 9 bases lying between them. This CDR3 contains 14 residues. CDR1 is SGHRS, CDR2 YFSETQ, per germline. This clone was detected once. Clones were sequenced by immunoSEQ multiplex PCR, and TCRdb holds only the in-frame ones, with some missing. The repertoire holds 110,000 or so clones, with 94% as singletons. The sequence was collected from a boy younger than two with hemimegalencephaly and intractable seizures. The sequencing used peripheral blood, collected at surgery. The chain is built from TRBV5-1 and TRBJ2-5; possible D gene TRBD1, 6 bases. The CDR3 DNA is TGCGCCAGCAGCTTAGAGGGGGTCCAAGAGACCCAGTACTTC. This translates into CASSLEGVQETQYF.